This T cell receptor (beta chain) derives from a study of blood T cell repertoires in COVID-19. About the research overall: The United States, Italy and Spain were the sources of the acute and convalescent COVID-19 samples. The cDNA or gDNA used as material had been derived from T cells, B-cell-depleted T cells, or PBMCs.

Original data processing: Amplification with reference gene primers provided the estimates of nucleated cell counts. Sequenced by immunoSEQ multiplex PCR; TCRdb stores in-frame clones only, minus some. V and J calls and clone size are given by that table; D and trimming were obtained from the DNA. The sample contains about 73,000 clones, 82% of which appear only once. This CDR3 is built from 14 residues. Looked up from germline, CDR1 is MDHEN and CDR2 is SYDVKM. V was trimmed by 1 base and J by 6 bases, leaving 12 bases between them. This sequence was found in a woman aged 55 to 70 with acute or convalescent COVID-19. This chain joins TRBV28 and TRBJ1-2; no firm D call. The specimen sequenced was peripheral blood. CDR3 bases: TGTGCCAGCAGTTTATCTGACAACCCCCATGGCTACACCTTC. Its translation: CASSLSDNPHGYTF.